One and the same sample provided the 25 T cell receptor beta chains below, sequenced in a study of cytomegalovirus exposure and HLA in healthy donors. Amplification used 60 Vbeta primers and 13 Jbeta primers. The table came from immunoSEQ multiplex PCR; TCRdb's copy has only in-frame clones and leaves some out. The sample totals about 72,000 clones. Sequencing used PBMCs. These receptor sequences come from a middle-aged man in good health and CMV-seronegative.

CDR3 residues: CASSFHPSSDRIAGNTIYF. CDR3 nucleotides: TGTGCCAGCAGCTTCCACCCGTCCTCGGACAGGATCGCTGGAAACACCATATATTTT. The chain carries TRBV11-2 and TRBJ1-3, with 7 bases that match TRBD1. Germline trimming cut 3 bases from V and 2 bases from J; bases unmatched to any gene: 16. CDR1 and CDR2 from the germline V gene are SGHAT and FQNNGV. There are 19 residues in the CDR3.

The rearrangement uses TRBV27 and TRBJ1-5; TRBD1 matches at 7 bases. The CDR3 consists of 15 residues. Germline V gene lookup returns CDR1 MNHEY and CDR2 SMNVEV (reference sequence). V shed 5 bases and J 5 bases; nucleotides not matched to a gene: 9. The CDR3 DNA is TGTGCCAGCAGTCCTACAGGGGCCATTGATCAGCCCCAGCATTTT. This gives the protein CASSPTGAIDQPQHF.

The chain links TRBV5-1 to TRBJ1-1; D is unresolved. CDR3 length: 16 amino acids. Germline CDR1 is SGHRS and CDR2 is YFSETQ. Trimming cost V 0 bases and J 4 bases, with 16 bases left between them. The CDR3 DNA follows: TGCGCCAGCAGCTTGGCCGTCGTGTTTCCTAGCACTGAAGCTTTCTTT. Its protein product is CASSLAVVFPSTEAFF.

The chain uses TRBV7-2 and TRBJ1-2; the match to TRBD1 covers 9 bases. V was pared by 5 bases and J by 4 bases, with 8 bases of the junction left unmatched. This CDR3 contains 15 residues. CDR1 and CDR2 from the germline V gene are SGHTA and FQGNSA. The CDR3 sequence: CASSDPTGGGYGYTF. The CDR3 nucleotides are TGTGCCAGCAGCGATCCAACAGGGGGCGGCTATGGCTACACCTTC.

The rearrangement links TRBV14 to TRBJ1-6; D may be TRBD1 (6 bases). Germline V gene sequence: CDR1 SGHDN, CDR2 FVKESK. The CDR3 contains 14 residues. V was clipped by 5 bases and J by 10 bases, with 15 bases between them. CDR3: CASSTRQVGSPLHF. CDR3 DNA: TGTGCCAGCAGCACGAGACAGGTCGGCTCACCCCTCCACTTT.

The CDR3 loop is CASIGDRSWNTEAFF. The CDR3 nucleotides are TGTGCCAGCATTGGGGACAGGTCGTGGAACACTGAAGCTTTCTTT. The chain is built from TRBV6-5 and TRBJ1-1, with 8 bases aligning to TRBD1. This CDR3 contains 15 residues. J gave up 1 base and V 7 bases, and 8 bases lay outside the gene matches. Germline V gene data show CDR1 as MNHEY and CDR2 as SVGAGI.

The chain carries TRBV30 and TRBJ2-7, with D possibly matching TRBD1 (6 bases). Germline V gene sequence: CDR1 GTSNPN, CDR2 SVGIG (reference sequence). V was trimmed by 3 bases and J by 2 bases, leaving 20 bases between them. The CDR3 spans 16 residues. The CDR3 here is CAWRLAGAAITYEQYF. DNA of the CDR3: TGTGCCTGGAGACTCGCAGGGGCGGCCATCACCTACGAGCAGTACTTC. The full variable domain, completed using reference TRBV30 and TRBJ2-7, is SQTIHQWPATLVQPVGSPLSLECTVEGTSNPNLYWYRQAAGRGLQLLFYSVGIGQISSEVPQNLSASRPQDRQFILSSKKLLLSDSGFYLCAWRLAGAAITYEQYFGPGTRLTVT.

This chain joins TRBV2 and TRBJ1-2; 8 bases agree with TRBD1. Germline V gives CDR1 SNHLY, CDR2 FYNNEI. The CDR3 has 14 amino acids. Trimming cost V 7 bases and J 8 bases; bases outside gene matches: 12. The CDR3 is CASTAGGPPEGYTF. CDR3 coding DNA: TGTGCCAGCACCGCAGGGGGCCCCCCGGAAGGCTACACCTTC. Supplemented by reference TRBV2 and TRBJ1-2, the full variable domain reads EPEVTQTPSHQVTQMGQEVILRCVPISNHLYFYWYRQILGQKVEFLVSFYNNEISEKSEIFDDQFSVERPDGSNFTLKIRSTKLEDSAMYFCASTAGGPPEGYTFGSGTRLTVV.

The chain has TRBV7-9 and TRBJ1-5; a weak D match, TRBD1 (5 bases). This CDR3 comprises 15 residues. Germline-derived CDR1 and CDR2 are SEHNR and FQNEAQ (reference sequence). Trimming shortened V by 5 bases and J by 0 bases, and 11 bases separated the two germline ends. This CDR3 reads CASSRTGDSNQPQHF. CDR3 sequence (DNA): TGTGCCAGCAGCCGCACAGGTGATAGCAATCAGCCCCAGCATTTT.

Concerning this clone itself: The junction shows a germline mismatch at one end, possibly a read error. V gene TRBV14 combines with J gene TRBJ2-7; 11 bases map to TRBD1. The CDR3 covers 12 residues. Per the germline V gene, CDR1 is SGHDN and CDR2 is FVKESK. The CDR3 bases are TGTGCCAGCAGCCCCGGACAGGGGGCGAAGAACTTC. Its translation: CASSPGQGAKNF.

The gene calls are TRBV6-5 and TRBJ2-7, with TRBD2 matching 10 bases. This CDR3 has 15 amino acids. V lost 2 bases to trimming and J lost 3 bases; unmatched junction nucleotides: 4. Germline V gene data show CDR1 as MNHEY and CDR2 as SVGAGI. The CDR3 sequence is CASSYRRLAGYEQYF. The CDR3 region has the DNA TGTGCCAGCAGTTACCGGAGACTAGCGGGCTACGAGCAGTACTTC.

This chain joins TRBV30 and TRBJ1-1, with 9 bases matching TRBD1. This CDR3 spans 15 amino acids. V was pared by 0 bases and J by 3 bases, with 5 bases of the junction left unmatched. Germline V gene lookup returns CDR1 GTSNPN and CDR2 SVGIG (reference sequence). CDR3 bases: TGTGCCTGGAGTGTAATCGGGACAGGGTACACTGAAGCTTTCTTT. As protein: CAWSVIGTGYTEAFF.

This rearrangement joins TRBV7-9 to TRBJ1-5; tentatively, D is TRBD1 (5 bases). The CDR3 extends over 15 amino acids. The germline V gene encodes CDR1 SEHNR and CDR2 FQNEAQ (reference sequence). V was pared by 5 bases and J by 5 bases, with 16 bases between. The DNA of the CDR3 is TGTGCCAGCAGCCCCGCGGGGGGTAGGGATCAGCCCCAGCATTTT. Translating it yields CASSPAGGRDQPQHF.

The genes are TRBV5-1 and TRBJ2-7; 9 bases agree with TRBD2. Germline V gene lookup returns CDR1 SGHRS and CDR2 YFSETQ. The CDR3 is 18 amino acids. Germline trimming cut 2 bases from V and 2 bases from J; bases unmatched to any gene: 14. CDR3 region: CASSFLPPIAGETYEQYF. DNA of the CDR3: TGCGCCAGCAGCTTCCTACCCCCTATAGCGGGGGAAACCTACGAGCAGTACTTC.

This chain links TRBV6-5 with TRBJ2-7; D not resolved. The CDR3 is made up of 11 amino acids. Trimming removed 6 bases from V and 7 bases from J, with 10 bases in between. CDR1 and CDR2 from the germline V gene are MNHEY and SVGAGI. This CDR3 reads CASRSPREQYF. CDR3 DNA: TGTGCCAGCAGATCTCCCCGGGAGCAGTACTTC.

V and J are TRBV6-1 and TRBJ1-1; D gene ambiguous. Germline CDR1 reads MNHNS; CDR2 reads SASEGT. Between the trimmed V and J ends, which lost 5 bases and 2 bases, there was a span of 9 bases. This CDR3 is built from 13 residues. DNA for the CDR3: TGTGCCAGCAGTCCTTCGACAAACACTGAAGCTTTCTTT. Its protein is CASSPSTNTEAFF.

The chain uses TRBV5-4 and TRBJ2-1; TRBD2 is a possible D gene (5 bases). CDR3 size: 13 residues. Deletions cut 2 bases from V and 9 bases from J, with 12 bases between. CDR1 is SGHNT and CDR2 is YYREEE in the germline V gene (reference sequence). CDR3 amino acids: CASSLRGSTEQFF. DNA of the CDR3: TGTGCCAGCAGCTTACGGGGATCCACTGAGCAGTTCTTC. The whole variable domain, filled in from reference TRBV5-4 and TRBJ2-1, reads ETGVTQSPTHLIKTRGQQVTLRCSSQSGHNTVSWYQQALGQGPQFIFQYYREEENGRGNFPPRFSGLQFPNYSSELNVNALELDDSALYLCASSLRGSTEQFFGPGTRLTVL.

The chain uses TRBV7-9 and TRBJ1-1; D remains unclear. V lost 8 bases to trimming and J lost 0 bases, with 13 bases between them. Germline CDR1 is SEHNR and CDR2 is FQNEAQ (reference sequence). CDR3 length: 14 residues. The CDR3 DNA sequence: TGTGCCAGCGGCCCCGGGATCATGAACACTGAAGCTTTCTTT. Residues: CASGPGIMNTEAFF.

The chain carries TRBV2 and TRBJ1-4; D not certain. From germline, CDR1 is SNHLY and CDR2 FYNNEI. V was shortened by 6 bases and J by 5 bases, with 13 bases between the two germline ends. The length of the CDR3 is 14 residues. CDR3: CASRVRESNEKLFF. The CDR3 coding sequence is TGTGCCAGCAGGGTCCGGGAGTCGAATGAAAAACTGTTTTTT. The full variable domain, rest sourced from reference TRBV2 and TRBJ1-4, is EPEVTQTPSHQVTQMGQEVILRCVPISNHLYFYWYRQILGQKVEFLVSFYNNEISEKSEIFDDQFSVERPDGSNFTLKIRSTKLEDSAMYFCASRVRESNEKLFFGSGTQLSVL.

DNA for the CDR3: TGTGCCAGCAGCTCCCTTTCACTTCGTCGGACAGGAATCAACACTGAAGCTTTCTTT. Residues: CASSSLSLRRTGINTEAFF. The chain joins TRBV11-2 to TRBJ1-1; 7 bases are a match to TRBD1. The CDR3 covers 19 residues. The germline gives CDR1 SGHAT, CDR2 FQNNGV. The junction had 19 bases not matched to a gene; V was cut back by 4 bases and J by 2 bases.

The chain is built from TRBV7-2 and TRBJ1-5; a weak D match, TRBD1 (5 bases). The germline gives CDR1 SGHTA, CDR2 FQGNSA. The CDR3 covers 16 residues. Trimming cost V 5 bases and J 0 bases, with 14 bases left between them. The CDR3 DNA is TGTGCCAGCAGCCCCCCTGCGCAGGGTAGCAATCAGCCCCAGCATTTT. Protein product: CASSPPAQGSNQPQHF.

About this clone: A read error may account for a junction end that differs from germline. The J gene is TRBJ2-7, the V gene TRBV6-1; no firm D call. Germline V gene lookup returns CDR1 MNHNS and CDR2 SASEGT. The CDR3 has 12 residues. The CDR3 loop reads CASSEEEYGQYF. For the CDR3, the DNA is TGTGCCAGCAGTGAAGAAGAGTACGGGCAGTACTTC.

The chain combines TRBV29-1 with TRBJ2-2; the match to TRBD2 covers 15 bases. The CDR3 is 17 residues long. V trimming: 7 bases; J trimming: 0 bases; junction bases outside the gene matches: 6. Germline lookup yields CDR1 SQVTM and CDR2 ANQGSEA. CDR3 DNA sequence: TGCAGCGCCTGGACTAGCGGGGGGGCCGCGAACACCGGGGAGCTGTTTTTT. It codes for CSAWTSGGAANTGELFF.

The V gene is TRBV30, the J gene TRBJ1-1; tentatively, D is TRBD1 (6 bases). The CDR3 covers 11 residues. Per germline, CDR1 GTSNPN and CDR2 SVGIG (reference sequence). V was cut by 3 bases and J by 8 bases, with 10 bases left in between. The CDR3 protein is CAWSGRGEAFF. For the CDR3, the DNA is TGTGCCTGGAGCGGGAGGGGGGAAGCTTTCTTT.

The chain joins TRBV6-5 to TRBJ1-5; D possibly corresponds to TRBD1 (6 bases). Germline-derived CDR1 and CDR2 are MNHEY and SVGAGI. V was trimmed by 5 bases and J by 7 bases, leaving 15 bases between them. The CDR3 is 14 amino acids. The CDR3 sequence is CASSTDRESQPQHF. In DNA, the CDR3 is TGTGCCAGCAGTACGGACAGAGAGAGCCAGCCCCAGCATTTT.